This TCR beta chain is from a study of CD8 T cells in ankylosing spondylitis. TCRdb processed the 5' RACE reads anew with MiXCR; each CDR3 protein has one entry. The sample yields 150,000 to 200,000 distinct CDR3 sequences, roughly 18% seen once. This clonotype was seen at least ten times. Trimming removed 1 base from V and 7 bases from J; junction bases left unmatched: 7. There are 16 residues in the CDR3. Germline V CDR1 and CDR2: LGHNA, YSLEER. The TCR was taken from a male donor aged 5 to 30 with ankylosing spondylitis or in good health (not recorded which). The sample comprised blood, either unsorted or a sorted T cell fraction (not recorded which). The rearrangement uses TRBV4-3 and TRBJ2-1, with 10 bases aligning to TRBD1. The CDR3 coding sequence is TGCGCCAGCAGCCAAGCGACAGGGGGCGGACTGAATGAGCAGTTCTTC. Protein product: CASSQATGGGLNEQFF.